These 10 T cell receptor beta chains were all obtained from the same sample, sequenced in a study of blood T cell repertoires in COVID-19. Measured with immunoSEQ multiplex PCR; TCRdb has only the in-frame clones, and not every one. The top ten hold roughly 13% of the sample, which has approximately 150,000 clones, more than 80% seen once. Sequenced sample: peripheral blood. The receptor set was obtained from a man aged 18 to 30 with COVID-19, enrolled during active disease.

The chain joins TRBV15 to TRBJ2-7; 8 bases match TRBD1. CDR1 is LNHNV, CDR2 YYDKDF, per germline (reference sequence). V shed 0 bases, J shed 4 bases, and the junction held 8 bases outside the gene matches. The CDR3 extends over 16 amino acids. For the CDR3, the DNA is TGTGCCACCAGCAGAGATCAGCCGCACAGGGGGTACGAGCAGTACTTC. Its translation: CATSRDQPHRGYEQYF. Supplemented by reference TRBV15 and TRBJ2-7, the full variable domain reads DAMVIQNPRYQVTQFGKPVTLSCSQTLNHNVMYWYQQKSSQAPKLLFHYYDKDFNNEADTPDNFQSRRPNTSFCFLDIRSPGLGDTAMYLCATSRDQPHRGYEQYFGPGTRLTVT.

The V gene is TRBV5-6, the J gene TRBJ1-5, with a weak D call TRBD1 (5 bases). The V end lost 4 bases, the J end lost 7 bases, and 15 bases lay between the germline ends. Germline V lookup: CDR1 SGHDT, CDR2 YYEEEE. This CDR3 is built from 14 residues. CDR3 protein: CASSQGGVRQPQHF. The CDR3 nucleotides read TGTGCCAGCAGCCAGGGAGGGGTTCGACAGCCCCAGCATTTT.

The chain joins TRBV24-1 to TRBJ2-2; D perhaps matches TRBD2 (6 bases). This CDR3 region has 18 residues. Germline assignment: CDR1 KGHDR and CDR2 SFDVKD. V dropped 5 bases and J dropped 9 bases, with 27 bases sitting between them. The CDR3 sequence is CATSGLRLSGAAGRELFF. CDR3 sequence (DNA): TGTGCCACCAGTGGCCTAAGGCTATCCGGCGCAGCGGGCAGGGAGCTGTTTTTT.

As regards this clone: Sequence at one end of the junction differs from germline and may be a read error. The rearrangement joins TRBV6-5 to TRBJ2-5, with 8 bases matching TRBD2. CDR3 length: 14 residues. In germline, CDR1 is MNHEY, CDR2 SVGAGI. In nucleotides, the CDR3 is TGTGTCAGCAGCTCCTTCGGGGGGGAAGAGACCCAGTACTTC. It specifies CVSSSFGGEETQYF.

The chain uses TRBV20-1 and TRBJ2-5, with D tentatively TRBD2 (5 bases). The V end lost 3 bases, the J end lost 5 bases, and 16 bases lay between the germline ends. The length of the CDR3 is 14 residues. The germline gives CDR1 DFQATT, CDR2 SNEGSKA (reference sequence). The CDR3 DNA sequence: TGCAGTGCTAGTCGTGTGGGAGAATGGGAGACCCAGTACTTC. Translating it yields CSASRVGEWETQYF.

The chain uses TRBV10-1 and TRBJ1-3; no firm D call. V was cut by 0 bases and J by 4 bases, with 4 bases left in between. This CDR3 has 13 residues. CDR1 is WNHNN and CDR2 is SYGVQD in the germline V gene (reference sequence). The CDR3 nucleotides read TGCGCCAGCAGTGAGTCGGAGGGAAACACCATATATTTT. Its protein product is CASSESEGNTIYF.

The gene calls are TRBV7-2 and TRBJ2-7; 8 positions match TRBD1. Germline CDR1 SGHTA, CDR2 FQGNSA. V was pared by 1 base and J by 5 bases, with 10 bases of the junction left unmatched. CDR3 length: 16 amino acids. CDR3 in amino acids: CASSLDLRGQGHEQYF. The CDR3 region has the DNA TGTGCCAGCAGCTTAGACCTCAGAGGACAGGGCCACGAGCAGTACTTC.

This sequence joins TRBV3-1 (or the pseudogene TRBV3-2) and TRBJ2-7, with 13 positions matching TRBD2. Trimming took 4 bases from V and 3 from J; bases not matched to a gene: 6. This CDR3 region has 16 residues. Germline V gene sequence: CDR1 LGHDT, CDR2 YNNKEL (reference sequence). For the CDR3, the DNA is TGTGCCAGCAGCCCGCGGGGACTAGCGGGGTACTACGAGCAGTACTTC. It encodes CASSPRGLAGYYEQYF.

The chain recombines TRBV7-9 with TRBJ2-1, with TRBD2 identical over 8 bases. CDR1 SEHNR and CDR2 FQNEAQ come from the germline V gene (reference sequence). The trim removed 6 bases at V and 8 bases at J, leaving 9 bases unmatched. The length of the CDR3 is 14 residues. The CDR3 loop reads CASSSGTSRDEQFF. The CDR3 nucleotides read TGTGCCAGCAGTTCCGGGACTAGTAGGGATGAGCAGTTCTTC.

The chain couples TRBV4-1 to TRBJ2-7; 9 nucleotides agree with TRBD2. This CDR3 contains 15 residues. Losses at the gene ends were 0 bases for V and 3 bases for J; bases not matched to a gene: 3. CDR1 is MGHRA, CDR2 YSYEKL, per germline. CDR3 amino acids: CASSQEALAGYEQYF. DNA of the CDR3: TGCGCCAGCAGCCAAGAGGCACTAGCGGGCTACGAGCAGTACTTC.